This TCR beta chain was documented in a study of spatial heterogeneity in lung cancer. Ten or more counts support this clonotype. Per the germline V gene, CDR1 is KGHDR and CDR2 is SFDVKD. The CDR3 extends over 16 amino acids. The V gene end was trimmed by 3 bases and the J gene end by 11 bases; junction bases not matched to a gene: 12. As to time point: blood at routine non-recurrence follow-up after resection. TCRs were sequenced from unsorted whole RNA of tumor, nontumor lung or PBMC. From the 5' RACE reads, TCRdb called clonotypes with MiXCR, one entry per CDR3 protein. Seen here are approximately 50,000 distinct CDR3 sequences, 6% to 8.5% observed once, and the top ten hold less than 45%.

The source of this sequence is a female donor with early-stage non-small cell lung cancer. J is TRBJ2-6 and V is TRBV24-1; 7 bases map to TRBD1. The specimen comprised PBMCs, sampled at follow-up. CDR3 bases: TGTGCCACCAGTGATACTACAGGGGCTTCTTGGGACGTCCTGACTTTC. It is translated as CATSDTTGASWDVLTF.